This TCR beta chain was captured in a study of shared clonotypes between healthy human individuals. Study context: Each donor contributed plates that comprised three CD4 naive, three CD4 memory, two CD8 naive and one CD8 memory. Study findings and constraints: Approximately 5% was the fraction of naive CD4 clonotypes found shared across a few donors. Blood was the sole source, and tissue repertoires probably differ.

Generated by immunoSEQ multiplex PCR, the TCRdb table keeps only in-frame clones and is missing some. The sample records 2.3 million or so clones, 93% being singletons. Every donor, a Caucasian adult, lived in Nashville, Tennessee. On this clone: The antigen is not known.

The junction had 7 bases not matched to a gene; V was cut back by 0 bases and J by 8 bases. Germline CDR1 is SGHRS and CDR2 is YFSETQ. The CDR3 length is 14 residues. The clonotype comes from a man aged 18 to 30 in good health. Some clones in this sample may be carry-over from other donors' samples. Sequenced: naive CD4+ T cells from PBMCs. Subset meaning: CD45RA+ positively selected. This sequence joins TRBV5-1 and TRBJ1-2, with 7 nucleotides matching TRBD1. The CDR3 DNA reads TGCGCCAGCAGCTTGGCCGGGACAGAGTACGGCTACACCTTC. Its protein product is CASSLAGTEYGYTF.